The rows below give T cell receptor beta chains drawn from one sample of a study of blood T cell repertoires in COVID-19. TCRdb's table, derived via immunoSEQ multiplex PCR, lists solely in-frame clones and lacks some. This sample yields 300,000 to 400,000 clones, of which about nine tenths are seen a single time; 5.5% to 7.5% belongs to the top ten. The sample comprised peripheral blood. These receptor sequences come from a woman aged 65 to 85 with COVID-19, enrolled during active disease. CDR3s include the opening cysteine and the closing phenylalanine or tryptophan. The order of the fields is clone size, D gene, V gene, J gene, CDR3 DNA, CDR3 protein. The D gene is left open where the match is weak. Rows may omit the clone size; those that give it use once, few, many or a size class.

once	NA	TRBV7-9	TRBJ2-5	TGTGCCAGCAGCTTAGTCTCAGGGGAGACCCAGTACTTC	CASSLVSGETQYF
NA	TRBD1	TRBV7-2	TRBJ1-1	TGTGCCAGCAGCTTAGCGGCCGAGGGGGCAAGGAGAGAAGCTTTCTTT	CASSLAAEGARREAFF
NA	NA	TRBV5-6	TRBJ1-2	TGTGCCAGCAGGGGGCCAGGTGGGTATGGCTACACCTTC	CASRGPGGYGYTF
once	NA	TRBV29-1	TRBJ2-1	TGCAGCGTTCGTGAGGGCCGGGTGCAGTTCTTC	CSVREGRVQFF
once	NA	TRBV19	TRBJ1-1	TGTGCCAGTAGTCCGAAAATGGGGGCTTCTGAAGCTTTCTTT	CASSPKMGASEAFF
NA	TRBD2	TRBV7-2	TRBJ2-2	TGTGCCAGCAGCTCGGTAGCGGGGGCCTACACCGGGGAGCTGTTTTTT	CASSSVAGAYTGELFF
NA	NA	TRBV19	TRBJ1-1	TGTGCCAGTAGTATTTCCTTTGTCGGGGGTACTGAAGCTTTCTTT	CASSISFVGGTEAFF
NA	TRBD1	TRBV4-1	TRBJ1-2	TGCGCCAGCAGCCAAGTCCGGACAGGGGGCTATGGCTACACCTTC	CASSQVRTGGYGYTF
NA	NA	TRBV7-9	TRBJ2-2	TGTGCCAGCAGCTCCGGGCCGGAGGGGACCGGGGAGCTGTTTTTT	CASSSGPEGTGELFF
once	TRBD1	TRBV9	TRBJ1-4	TGTGCCAGCAGCGCAGATCAGGGGGTTTATGAAAAACTGTTTTTT	CASSADQGVYEKLFF
NA	NA	TRBV20-1	TRBJ1-1	TGCAGTGCTAGTCTCGAGGTCCACACTGAAGCTTTCTTT	CSASLEVHTEAFF
NA	NA	TRBV7-2	TRBJ1-3	TGTGCCAGCAGCCCCTTTAGGGGGACAACCGGAAACACCATATATTTT	CASSPFRGTTGNTIYF
NA	TRBD1	TRBV24-1	TRBJ1-3	TGTGCCACCAGTCCATTTCGGGACAGGGGAGGAAACACCATATATTTT	CATSPFRDRGGNTIYF
NA	NA	TRBV5-1	TRBJ2-1	TGCGCCAGCAGCTTGGCAGTGCCCCACAATGAGCAGTTCTTC	CASSLAVPHNEQFF
NA	NA	TRBV7-2	TRBJ1-2	TGTGCCAGCAGCCCTCGCCTATATGGCTACACCTTC	CASSPRLYGYTF
NA	TRBD1	TRBV30	TRBJ1-1	TGTGCCTGGAAACCGCAGGGGACAGGGGACACTGAAGCTTTCTTT	CAWKPQGTGDTEAFF
NA	NA	TRBV20-1	TRBJ1-3	TGCAGTGCTAGTTCGCATGAAGAGGTTGACACCATATATTTT	CSASSHEEVDTIYF
NA	NA	TRBV30	TRBJ2-7	TGTGCCTGGAGTGGGGGCAGGGGGGCCCACGAGCAGTACTTC	CAWSGGRGAHEQYF
NA	NA	TRBV6-5	TRBJ1-6	TGTGCCAGCACCCTCGTTGGGGGGAATTCACCCCTCCACTTT	CASTLVGGNSPLHF
NA	TRBD1	TRBV9	TRBJ2-3	TGTGCCAGCAGCCATAGTAGGGACAGGGGTCCAGATACGCAGTATTTT	CASSHSRDRGPDTQYF
NA	NA	TRBV28	TRBJ1-2	TGTGCCAGCAGGAGCCAACAAGGTGACAAGTGGGGGCCCACGGGGGGCTACACCTTC	CASRSQQGDKWGPTGGYTF
NA	TRBD2	TRBV7-2	TRBJ2-6	TGTGCCAGCAGCTTTGGCGGGGGGACCACAATTGGGGCCAACGTCCTGACTTTC	CASSFGGGTTIGANVLTF
NA	NA	TRBV12-3/TRBV12-4	TRBJ1-1	TGTGCCAGCAGTCCACAACGGAACACTGAAGCTTTCTTT	CASSPQRNTEAFF
NA	TRBD1	TRBV5-6	TRBJ2-7	TGTGCCAGCAGCTCGGGACAGGGGCCTCGCGAGCAGTACTTC	CASSSGQGPREQYF
NA	NA	TRBV5-1	TRBJ2-2	TGCGCCAGCAGCGTGAGGGACGGGGGAACCGGGGAGCTGTTTTTT	CASSVRDGGTGELFF
NA	NA	TRBV7-2	TRBJ1-5	TGTGCCAGCAGCTTAGCTACCAGACAGCCCCAGCATTTT	CASSLATRQPQHF
NA	TRBD1	TRBV30	TRBJ1-1	TGTGCCTGGAGTTTTACCGGGACAGGGTATAACGGCACTGAAGCTTTCTTT	CAWSFTGTGYNGTEAFF
once	TRBD1	TRBV19	TRBJ1-1	TGTGCCAGTAGGGGACAGGGTAAACCTGAAGCTTTCTTT	CASRGQGKPEAFF
few	NA	TRBV9	TRBJ1-4	TGTGCCAGCAGCGTAGCGAGCCAAGGAGGGGAAAAACTGTTTTTT	CASSVASQGGEKLFF
few	NA	TRBV6-7	TRBJ1-1	TGTGCCAGCAGTTACTCGGACAGAAGTAACACTGAAGCTTTCTTT	CASSYSDRSNTEAFF
NA	NA	TRBV28	TRBJ1-6	TGTGCCAGCAGTTTGGTGCGGGGGGCCGGAGGTAATTCACCCCTCCACTTT	CASSLVRGAGGNSPLHF
NA	TRBD2	TRBV2	TRBJ2-3	TGTGCCAGCAGGGACGGGACTAGTGATTTCAATACGCAGTATTTT	CASRDGTSDFNTQYF
NA	TRBD1	TRBV4-2	TRBJ1-2	TGTGCCAGCAGCCACACAGGGGGAGAAGACTATGGCTACACCTTC	CASSHTGGEDYGYTF
NA	TRBD1	TRBV6-2/TRBV6-3	TRBJ1-1	TGTGCCAGCAGTAAACCGGGACAGGGCAGCACTGAAGCTTTCTTT	CASSKPGQGSTEAFF
NA	NA	TRBV29-1	TRBJ1-1	TGCAGCGTTGCTCGGAACACTGAAGCTTTCTTT	CSVARNTEAFF
NA	NA	TRBV7-2	TRBJ1-3	TGTGCCAGCAGCCAGAGAACGGGGTTCTCTGGAAACACCATATATTTT	CASSQRTGFSGNTIYF
once	TRBD2	TRBV27	TRBJ2-2	TGTGCCAGCAGCCCTGGGAGGGGCACCGGGGAGCTGTTTTTT	CASSPGRGTGELFF
NA	TRBD2	TRBV3-1/TRBV3-2	TRBJ2-3	TGTGCCAGCAGCCAAGAGGTCCGGGGGGACCGCACAGATACGCAGTATTTT	CASSQEVRGDRTDTQYF
NA	NA	TRBV18	TRBJ1-2	TGTGCCAGCTCACCGACGCTTGGGCCTAACTATGGCTACACCTTC	CASSPTLGPNYGYTF
NA	NA	TRBV24-1	TRBJ1-1	TGTGCCACCACTTCTGGTGGGGCGAACACTGAAGCTTTCTTT	CATTSGGANTEAFF
NA	TRBD1	TRBV4-3	TRBJ1-5	TGCGCCAGCAGCCAAGATGGGACAGCCGGCAATCAGCCCCAGCATTTT	CASSQDGTAGNQPQHF
NA	NA	TRBV6-5	TRBJ2-3	TGTGCCAGCAGTTACTCGAGTTATGGGCTAGATACGCAGTATTTT	CASSYSSYGLDTQYF
NA	TRBD1	TRBV24-1	TRBJ1-2	TGTGCCACCAGTGAGGGGCCGGGACAGGGGATTAACTATGGCTACACCTTC	CATSEGPGQGINYGYTF
NA	TRBD1	TRBV29-1	TRBJ2-7	TGCAGCGTTGAAGACCCGGGACAGGGGGCCTACGAGCAGTACTTC	CSVEDPGQGAYEQYF
NA	TRBD1	TRBV10-3	TRBJ2-5	TGTGCCAACGCAGACAGGGTTCTTGGAGAGACCCAGTACTTC	CANADRVLGETQYF
NA	NA	TRBV6-5	TRBJ1-2	TGTGCCAGCCAAACAGGGTTCGCTGGCTACACCTTC	CASQTGFAGYTF
NA	TRBD1	TRBV9	TRBJ1-2	TGTGCCAGCAGCGTAGAGGGCAGGGGGAGTTATGGCTACACCTTC	CASSVEGRGSYGYTF
once	TRBD2	TRBV9	TRBJ2-3	TGTGCCAGCAGCGCCGGTCGTAGCGGGGCCACAGATACGCAGTATTTT	CASSAGRSGATDTQYF
NA	TRBD1	TRBV6-2/TRBV6-3	TRBJ2-7	TGTGCCAGCAGTGACGACAGGGGCCCCTACGAGCAGTACTTC	CASSDDRGPYEQYF
NA	NA	TRBV7-2	TRBJ1-5	TGTGCCAGCAGCGACCTACAGGGAGGGAGCAATCAGCCCCAGCATTTT	CASSDLQGGSNQPQHF
NA	NA	TRBV27	TRBJ1-2	TGTGCCAGCAGTTTCAGACAAAATTTATATGGCTACACCTTC	CASSFRQNLYGYTF
once	NA	TRBV18	TRBJ2-3	TGTGCCAGCTCACCTCCGAGCACAGATACGCAGTATTTT	CASSPPSTDTQYF
once	TRBD2	TRBV4-1	TRBJ2-5	TGCGCCAGCAGCCAAGATCCTGTGCGGGGGGGCTGGGAGACCCAGTACTTC	CASSQDPVRGGWETQYF
NA	TRBD1	TRBV29-1	TRBJ1-2	TGCAGCGTTGAAGATCAGGGGGCGCGTGGCTACACCTTC	CSVEDQGARGYTF
NA	NA	TRBV24-1	TRBJ2-7	TGTGCCACCAGTGACGAGCTGAGCGAGCAGTACTTC	CATSDELSEQYF
NA	NA	TRBV10-2	TRBJ2-7	TGCGCCAGCAGATTCGGGTACGAGCAGTACTTC	CASRFGYEQYF
NA	NA	TRBV7-3	TRBJ1-3	TGTGCCAGCAGCACGCCACAACCAGACATGAGCTCTGGAAACACCATATATTTT	CASSTPQPDMSSGNTIYF
NA	TRBD2	TRBV7-2	TRBJ2-5	TGTGCCAGCAGCTTAGGTAGCGGGGTGAATTCGCCGTACTTC	CASSLGSGVNSPYF
NA	TRBD1	TRBV3-1/TRBV3-2	TRBJ1-6	TGTGCCAGCAGCCGACCGGGACAGAGTAATTCACCCCTCCACTTT	CASSRPGQSNSPLHF